What follows are 14 T cell receptor beta chains derived from one specimen sequenced in a study of blood T cell repertoires in COVID-19. Some clones are missing from TCRdb's copy, which holds only in-frame ones; the method was immunoSEQ multiplex PCR. Of roughly 70,000 clones listed, around four fifths were seen once; the top ten hold approximately 20%. Input material: peripheral blood. Receptor source: a man between 60 and 70 years old with acute or convalescent COVID-19.

This chain joins TRBV7-6 and TRBJ2-7; unclear D gene. This CDR3 has 14 residues. The V end lost 4 bases, the J end lost 2 bases, and 12 bases lay between the germline ends. Germline V gene lookup returns CDR1 SGHVS and CDR2 FNYEAQ. In DNA form, the CDR3 reads TGTGCCAGCAGCTCCGCACAGCATCCCTACGAGCAGTACGTC. It translates to CASSSAQHPYEQYV.

This clone was counted only a few times. The V and J genes are TRBV5-4 and TRBJ2-7; D might be TRBD1 (5 bases). The CDR3 is 14 residues long. Trimming cost V 0 bases and J 3 bases, with 10 bases left between them. CDR1 and CDR2 (germline): SGHNT, YYREEE (reference sequence). CDR3 sequence: CASSLGQLNYEQYF. The CDR3 DNA is TGTGCCAGCAGCTTGGGACAGCTAAACTACGAGCAGTACTTC.

The chain couples TRBV6-1 to TRBJ2-5; TRBD1 matches at 10 bases. The CDR3 runs to 14 residues. With 2 bases clipped from V and 5 bases from J, the junction kept 2 bases outside the gene matches. Germline V gene lookup returns CDR1 MNHNS and CDR2 SASEGT. The CDR3 here is CASSEPGQGETQYF. CDR3 DNA sequence: TGTGCCAGCAGTGAACCGGGACAGGGGGAGACCCAGTACTTC.

Only one count was recorded for this clone. CDR3 in amino acids: CASSRGTGRSGNTIYF. In DNA form, the CDR3 reads TGTGCCAGCAGCCGTGGGACAGGGAGATCTGGAAACACCATATATTTT. J is TRBJ1-3 and V is TRBV7-2; 9 positions agree with TRBD1. J lost 1 base, V lost 5 bases, and 6 bases had no gene match. Germline CDR1 reads SGHTA; CDR2 reads FQGNSA. The length of the CDR3 is 16 residues.

J is TRBJ1-4 and V is TRBV6-5, with D possibly TRBD1 on 6 matching bases. Germline CDR1 and CDR2: MNHEY and SVGAGI. V was shortened by 3 bases and J by 8 bases, with 13 bases between the two germline ends. The CDR3 covers 14 residues. The CDR3 DNA reads TGTGCCAGCAGTTATAAGGACAGTGCGGAAAAACTGTTTTTT. It specifies CASSYKDSAEKLFF.

The chain uses TRBV11-3 and TRBJ2-2, with 8 bases lining up with TRBD2. This CDR3 has 16 residues. Trimming removed 6 bases from V and 3 bases from J; junction bases left unmatched: 9. CDR1 is SGHNT, CDR2 YENEEA, per germline. For the CDR3, the DNA is TGTGCCAGCAGTTTGGGAGCGGGGGTGTACACCGGGGAGCTGTTTTTT. It translates to CASSLGAGVYTGELFF. The full variable domain, its missing parts supplied by reference TRBV11-3 and TRBJ2-2, is EAGVVQSPRYKIIEKKQPVAFWCNPISGHNTLYWYLQNLGQGPELLIRYENEEAVDDSQLPKDRFSAERLKGVDSTLKIQPAELGDSAVYLCASSLGAGVYTGELFFGEGSRLTVL.

The CDR3 DNA is TGTGCCAGCAGTCAGGGACTCGGGTCGGATACGCAGTATTTT. Its translation is CASSQGLGSDTQYF. The chain carries TRBV7-2 and TRBJ2-3, with D possibly matching TRBD2 (6 bases). The CDR3 has 14 amino acids. The germline gives CDR1 SGHTA, CDR2 FQGNSA. The V end was cut by 6 bases, the J end by 6 bases, with 16 bases between.

The chain joins TRBV4-2 to TRBJ1-2; D is uncertain. The ends were cut back, 0 bases at V and 4 bases at J, with 9 bases in the middle. Germline V CDR1 and CDR2: LGHNA, YNFKEQ. The CDR3 has 14 amino acids. In nucleotides, the CDR3 is TGTGCCAGCAGCCAAGATCCCCCAGGCTATGGCTACACCTTC. It encodes CASSQDPPGYGYTF.

V usage is TRBV5-8 and J usage is TRBJ1-4; 9 positions agree with TRBD1. The CDR3 has 15 amino acids. Germline V CDR1 and CDR2: SGHTS, YDEGEE. After removal of 4 bases from V and 8 bases from J, the junction contained 9 bases not matched to a gene. CDR3 bases: TGTGCCAGCAGCCTATGGACAGGGGAGGAGGAAAAACTGTTTTTT. Translating gives CASSLWTGEEEKLFF.

CDR3 loop: CASSYNPRGMTEAFF. CDR3 coding DNA: TGTGCCAGCAGTTACAACCCGCGGGGGATGACTGAAGCTTTCTTT. V usage is TRBV6-5 and J usage is TRBJ1-1; D is perhaps TRBD1 (5 bases). V shed 2 bases and J shed 5 bases, with 15 bases lying between them. Germline V gene sequence: CDR1 MNHEY, CDR2 SVGAGI. The CDR3 is made up of 15 amino acids.

V and J are TRBV19 and TRBJ2-7; possible D gene TRBD2, 5 bases. CDR1 and CDR2 from the germline V gene are LNHDA and SQIVND (reference sequence). CDR3 length: 13 amino acids. The V and J ends lost 5 bases and 5 bases respectively, with 13 bases between them. The CDR3 spells CASSVGKEDEQYF. The DNA of the CDR3 is TGTGCCAGTAGTGTCGGGAAAGAGGACGAGCAGTACTTC.

J is TRBJ2-1 and V is TRBV7-2; D gene unclear. V was pared by 2 bases and J by 8 bases, with 13 bases between. CDR1 is SGHTA, CDR2 FQGNSA, per germline. CDR3 length: 14 amino acids. The CDR3, as DNA: TGTGCCAGCAGCTTACTTCGAGGATCGGATGAGCAGTTCTTC. It yields the protein CASSLLRGSDEQFF.

The chain recombines TRBV18 with TRBJ2-7, with D perhaps TRBD2 (5 bases). The CDR3 has 12 residues. V lost 5 bases to trimming and J lost 6 bases, with 11 bases between them. Germline values: CDR1 KGHSH, CDR2 LQKENI. CDR3 amino acids: CASSTGESEQYF. In DNA, the CDR3 is TGTGCCAGCTCAACCGGGGAGTCCGAGCAGTACTTC. Variable domain in full (rest from reference TRBV18 and TRBJ2-7): NAGVMQNPRHLVRRRGQEARLRCSPMKGHSHVYWYRQLPEEGLKFMVYLQKENIIDESGMPKERFSAEFPKEGPSILRIQQVVRGDSAAYFCASSTGESEQYFGPGTRLTVT.

At least ten counts were recorded for this clone. V gene TRBV10-3 combines with J gene TRBJ2-5; possibly TRBD2 for D (6 bases). CDR3 length equals 13 residues. V lost 5 bases and J lost 2, with 9 bases in between. Germline V gene data show CDR1 as ENHRY and CDR2 as SYGVKD. The CDR3 loop reads CAISSGYQETQYF. The DNA of the CDR3 is TGTGCCATCAGTAGCGGGTATCAAGAGACCCAGTACTTC.